Each of the 24 T cell receptor beta chains below was sequenced from the same sample in a study of cytomegalovirus exposure and HLA in healthy donors. Assay used: immunoSEQ multiplex PCR; TCRdb lists only in-frame clones, some missing. There are around 60,000 clones in the sample; about nine tenths occur only once, and about 3.1% lies in the top ten. The sequencing sample was made of PBMCs. These receptors were collected from a man younger than 30 in good health and CMV-seronegative.

The chain couples TRBV19 to TRBJ2-7; 9 bases are shared with TRBD1. The CDR3 spans 13 residues. Germline V gene sequence: CDR1 LNHDA, CDR2 SQIVND (reference sequence). Germline trimming cut 6 bases from V and 4 bases from J; bases unmatched to any gene: 4. As DNA, the CDR3 is TGTGCCAGTAGCCAGACAGGGGGGTACGAGCAGTACTTC. It translates to CASSQTGGYEQYF.

This chain joins TRBV6-6 and TRBJ1-3, with no clear D. Trimming took 8 bases from V and 2 from J, leaving 16 bases between them. CDR1 and CDR2 from the germline V gene are MNHNY and SVGAGI (reference sequence). CDR3 size: 15 residues. CDR3 sequence (DNA): TGTGCCAGCTCCTTAGAGGTGCCGGCTGGAAACACCATATATTTT. It specifies CASSLEVPAGNTIYF.

The V gene is TRBV4-1, the J gene TRBJ1-1, with a tentative D call TRBD1 (5 bases). V lost 0 bases and J 5 bases, leaving 25 bases between the germline ends. Germline V lookup: CDR1 MGHRA, CDR2 YSYEKL. The CDR3 length is 19 residues. CDR3 in DNA: TGCGCCAGCAGCCAAGACTGGGCATTGAGCGGGGCGCTGAGAACTGAAGCTTTCTTT. It is translated as CASSQDWALSGALRTEAFF.

The chain employs TRBV18 and TRBJ1-3, with D maybe TRBD1 (5 bases). Germline loops: CDR1 KGHSH, CDR2 LQKENI. Trimming left V 6 bases short and J 0 bases short, with 15 bases between. The CDR3 extends over 16 amino acids. The CDR3 sequence: CASSPPGGISGNTIYF. The CDR3 region has the DNA TGTGCCAGCTCGCCCCCGGGGGGAATCTCTGGAAACACCATATATTTT. Full variable domain (outside the CDR3, taken from reference TRBV18 and TRBJ1-3): NAGVMQNPRHLVRRRGQEARLRCSPMKGHSHVYWYRQLPEEGLKFMVYLQKENIIDESGMPKERFSAEFPKEGPSILRIQQVVRGDSAAYFCASSPPGGISGNTIYFGEGSWLTVV.

The V and J genes are TRBV29-1 and TRBJ1-1; D unresolved. V was trimmed by 7 bases and J by 5 bases, leaving 11 bases between them. Germline CDR1 and CDR2: SQVTM and ANQGSEA. There are 11 residues in the CDR3. The CDR3 reads CSAGVATEAFF. DNA for the CDR3: TGCAGCGCCGGGGTGGCGACTGAAGCTTTCTTT. Complete variable domain (other parts from reference TRBV29-1 and TRBJ1-1): SAVISQKPSRDICQRGTSLTIQCQVDSQVTMMFWYRQQPGQSLTLIATANQGSEATYESGFVIDKFPISRPNLTFSTLTVSNMSPEDSSIYLCSAGVATEAFFGQGTRLTVV.

The V gene is TRBV30, the J gene TRBJ1-1, with a possible D match to TRBD1 (5 bases). The CDR3 runs 13 residues. From germline, CDR1 is GTSNPN and CDR2 SVGIG (reference sequence). V shed 3 bases and J shed 5 bases, with 13 bases lying between them. The CDR3: CAWRLGGRTEAFF. The DNA for the CDR3 is TGTGCCTGGAGACTCGGGGGGAGGACTGAAGCTTTCTTT.

This chain uses TRBV10-3 with TRBJ2-3; D may be TRBD2 (5 bases). V lost 6 bases and J lost 0, with 19 bases in between. Germline lookup yields CDR1 ENHRY and CDR2 SYGVKD. The CDR3 loop spans 17 amino acids. The CDR3 is CAIRDPSGPSSTDTQYF. CDR3 in DNA: TGTGCCATCAGAGACCCAAGCGGACCCTCTAGCACAGATACGCAGTATTTT.

The V and J genes are TRBV5-4 and TRBJ2-1; 8 bases are a match to TRBD2. The V gene end was trimmed by 2 bases and the J gene end by 7 bases; junction bases not matched to a gene: 5. CDR3 length: 14 residues. Germline CDR1 is SGHNT and CDR2 is YYREEE (reference sequence). The CDR3 nucleotides are TGTGCCAGCAGCTTTACTAGCGGTAGGAATGAGCAGTTCTTC. Encoded protein: CASSFTSGRNEQFF.

The chain uses TRBV14 and TRBJ2-1, with D uncertain. Trimming removed 5 bases from V and 6 bases from J, with 17 bases in between. The V gene's germline CDR1 is SGHDN and CDR2 FVKESK. This CDR3 spans 15 amino acids. The CDR3 loop is CASSIGSRLSNEQFF. The CDR3 bases are TGTGCCAGCAGCATCGGGTCCAGACTCTCCAATGAGCAGTTCTTC.

The rearrangement links TRBV5-1 to TRBJ2-7, with D unclear. The germline V gene has CDR1 SGHRS and CDR2 YFSETQ. Trimming removed 8 bases at V and 0 bases at J, with 9 bases between. CDR3 length: 12 amino acids. The CDR3 loop is CASGPSSYEQYF. The CDR3 nucleotides read TGCGCCAGTGGCCCCAGCTCCTACGAGCAGTACTTC. Looking up the rest from reference TRBV5-1 and TRBJ2-7 gives the full variable domain: KAGVTQTPRYLIKTRGQQVTLSCSPISGHRSVSWYQQTPGQGLQFLFEYFSETQRNKGNFPGRFSGRQFSNSRSEMNVSTLELGDSALYLCASGPSSYEQYFGPGTRLTVT.

The rearrangement joins TRBV7-2 to TRBJ2-3; TRBD1 agrees at 9 bases. The CDR3 has 15 amino acids. J lost 5 bases, V lost 6 bases, and 9 bases had no gene match. Germline values: CDR1 SGHTA, CDR2 FQGNSA. The CDR3 protein is CASSPGTGRQDTQYF. CDR3 nucleotide sequence: TGTGCCAGCAGTCCCGGGACAGGGCGTCAAGATACGCAGTATTTT.

The rearrangement uses TRBV6-1 and TRBJ2-7; possibly TRBD2 for D (5 bases). Trimming pared 8 bases from V and 0 bases from J, leaving 17 bases between. The CDR3 is 15 amino acids. Germline CDR1 is MNHNS and CDR2 is SASEGT. The CDR3 DNA reads TGTGCCAGCCTAAAAGAGCGCGGGTCCTCCTACGAGCAGTACTTC. Translated: CASLKERGSSYEQYF.

V and J are TRBV29-1 and TRBJ2-5; a weak D match, TRBD2 (6 bases). CDR3 size: 14 residues. The ends were cut back, 4 bases at V and 0 bases at J, with 12 bases in the middle. From germline, CDR1 is SQVTM and CDR2 ANQGSEA. This CDR3 is CSVGSSAYQETQYF. The CDR3 DNA reads as TGCAGCGTTGGGTCTAGCGCGTACCAAGAGACCCAGTACTTC.

This chain joins TRBV5-1 and TRBJ2-7; 7 bases fit TRBD2. J gave up 4 bases and V 4 bases, and 11 bases lay outside the gene matches. Germline V CDR1 and CDR2: SGHRS, YFSETQ. The CDR3 spans 15 residues. CDR3 in DNA: TGCGCCAGCAGCCTTGTAGGCGGGAGTAATTACGAGCAGTACTTC. Its protein product is CASSLVGGSNYEQYF.

This chain connects TRBV6-1 to TRBJ2-1; the match to TRBD2 covers 10 bases. The CDR3 consists of 20 residues. V trimming: 4 bases; J trimming: 4 bases; junction bases outside the gene matches: 19. Per the germline V gene, CDR1 is MNHNS and CDR2 is SASEGT. The CDR3 DNA is TGTGCCAGCAGTGCCGTTCATCCCCCCCGGGGACTAGCGCGTTACAATGAGCAGTTCTTC. It is translated as CASSAVHPPRGLARYNEQFF.

This chain connects TRBV27 to TRBJ1-1; 8 bases map to TRBD1. The CDR3 has 17 residues. Germline CDR1 reads MNHEY; CDR2 reads SMNVEV (reference sequence). Trimming at V came to 6 bases and at J to 0 bases, leaving 12 bases not matched to a gene. The CDR3 sequence is CASSLRTGGRMNTEAFF. The DNA of the CDR3 is TGTGCCAGCAGCTTGCGTACAGGGGGGCGGATGAACACTGAAGCTTTCTTT.

V gene TRBV27 combines with J gene TRBJ2-7, with unresolved D. The CDR3 consists of 15 residues. CDR1 and CDR2 from the germline V gene are MNHEY and SMNVEV (reference sequence). Trimming left V 2 bases short and J 2 bases short, with 13 bases between. CDR3 coding DNA: TGTGCCAGCAGTTTACGGCGGCAATACCCCTACGAGCAGTACTTC. It codes for CASSLRRQYPYEQYF.

The chain joins TRBV9 to TRBJ1-1, with TRBD1 identical over 7 bases. Germline V CDR1 and CDR2: SGDLS, YYNGEE. Trimming removed 4 bases from V and 1 base from J; junction bases left unmatched: 7. The CDR3 has 15 amino acids. CDR3 sequence (DNA): TGTGCCAGCAGCCCCCGGGACAGACGGAACACTGAAGCTTTCTTT. This encodes CASSPRDRRNTEAFF.

This chain links TRBV18 with TRBJ2-1, with D unresolved. CDR3 length: 15 amino acids. CDR1 and CDR2 from the germline V gene are KGHSH and LQKENI. V lost 0 bases, J lost 2 bases, and 8 bases lay in between. The CDR3 spells CASSPPQNTYNEQFF. In DNA form, the CDR3 reads TGTGCCAGCTCACCACCGCAGAATACCTACAATGAGCAGTTCTTC.

The J gene is TRBJ2-1, the V gene TRBV2; 7 nucleotides line up with TRBD2. With V trimmed by 6 bases and J by 1 base, 6 bases remained unmatched. CDR1 and CDR2 (germline): SNHLY, FYNNEI. The CDR3 has 15 residues. CDR3 DNA sequence: TGTGCCAGCAGCGGGGAGGGAGGTTCCTACAATGAGCAGTTCTTC. Translated: CASSGEGGSYNEQFF.

The rearrangement joins TRBV15 to TRBJ2-1, with a weak D call TRBD2 (6 bases). In germline, CDR1 is LNHNV, CDR2 YYDKDF (reference sequence). V dropped 3 bases and J dropped 9 bases, with 15 bases sitting between them. CDR3 length equals 14 residues. The CDR3 reads CATSRSLGSREQFF. DNA of the CDR3: TGTGCCACCAGCAGGTCACTCGGGAGCCGTGAGCAGTTCTTC.

V usage is TRBV29-1 and J usage is TRBJ2-5, with TRBD2 matching 14 bases. With V trimmed by 4 bases and J by 5 bases, 3 bases remained unmatched. The CDR3 totals 14 residues. Germline V lookup: CDR1 SQVTM, CDR2 ANQGSEA. CDR3 loop: CSVATSGRGETQYF. CDR3 DNA sequence: TGCAGCGTTGCGACTAGCGGGAGGGGGGAGACCCAGTACTTC.

The chain combines TRBV29-1 with TRBJ2-1, with 8 nucleotides matching TRBD2. Germline loops: CDR1 SQVTM, CDR2 ANQGSEA. V was clipped by 5 bases and J by 8 bases; unmatched bases: 5. This CDR3 spans 12 amino acids. CDR3 residues: CSVRLAGHEQFF. The CDR3 DNA sequence: TGCAGCGTTCGCCTAGCGGGTCATGAGCAGTTCTTC.

The chain employs TRBV5-4 and TRBJ2-1; 9 bases fit TRBD2. The CDR3 totals 16 residues. Germline V CDR1 and CDR2: SGHNT, YYREEE (reference sequence). After removal of 3 bases from V and 2 bases from J, the junction contained 6 bases not matched to a gene. CDR3 in amino acids: CASSSGGLATYNEQFF. CDR3 in DNA: TGTGCCAGCAGCTCGGGGGGACTAGCCACCTACAATGAGCAGTTCTTC.